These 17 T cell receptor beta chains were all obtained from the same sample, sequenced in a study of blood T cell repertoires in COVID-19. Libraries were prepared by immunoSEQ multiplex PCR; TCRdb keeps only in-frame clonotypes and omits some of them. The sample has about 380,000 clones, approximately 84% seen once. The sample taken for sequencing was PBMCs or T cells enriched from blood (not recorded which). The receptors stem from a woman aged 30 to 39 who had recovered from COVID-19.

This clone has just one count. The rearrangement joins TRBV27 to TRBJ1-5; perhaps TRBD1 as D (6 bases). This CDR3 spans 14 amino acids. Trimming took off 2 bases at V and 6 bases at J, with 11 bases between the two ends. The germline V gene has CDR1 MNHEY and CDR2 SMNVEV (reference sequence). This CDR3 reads CASSLNRASQPQHF. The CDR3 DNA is TGTGCCAGCAGTTTAAACAGGGCAAGTCAGCCCCAGCATTTT.

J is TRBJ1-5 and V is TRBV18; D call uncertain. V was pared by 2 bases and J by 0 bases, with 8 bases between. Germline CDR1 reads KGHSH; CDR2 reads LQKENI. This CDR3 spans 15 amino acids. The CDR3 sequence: CASSPSSGSNQPQHF. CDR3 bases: TGTGCCAGCTCACCATCGTCGGGTAGCAATCAGCCCCAGCATTTT.

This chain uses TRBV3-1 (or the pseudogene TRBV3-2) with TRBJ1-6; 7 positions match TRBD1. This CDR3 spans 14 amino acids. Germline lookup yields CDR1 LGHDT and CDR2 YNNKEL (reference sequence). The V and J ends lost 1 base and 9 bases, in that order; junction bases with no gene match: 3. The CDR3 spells CASSQVHRGSPLHF. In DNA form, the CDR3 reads TGTGCCAGCAGCCAAGTCCACAGGGGTTCACCCCTCCACTTT.

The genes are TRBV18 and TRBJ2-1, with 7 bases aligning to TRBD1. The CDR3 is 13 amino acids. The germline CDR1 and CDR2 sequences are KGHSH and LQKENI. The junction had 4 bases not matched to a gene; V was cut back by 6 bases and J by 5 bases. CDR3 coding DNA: TGTGCCAGCTCCCTCGGACAGGACAATGAGCAGTTCTTC. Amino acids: CASSLGQDNEQFF.

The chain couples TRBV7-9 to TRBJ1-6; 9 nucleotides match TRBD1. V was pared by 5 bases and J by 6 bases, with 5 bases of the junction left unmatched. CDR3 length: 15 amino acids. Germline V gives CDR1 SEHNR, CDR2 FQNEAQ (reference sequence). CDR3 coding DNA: TGTGCCAGCAGCCCCCCACAGGGGGCTAATTCACCCCTCCACTTT. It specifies CASSPPQGANSPLHF. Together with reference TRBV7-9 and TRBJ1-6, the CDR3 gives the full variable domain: DTGVSQNPRHKITKRGQNVTFRCDPISEHNRLYWYRQTLGQGPEFLTYFQNEAQLEKSRLLSDRFSAERPKGSFSTLEIQRTEQGDSAMYLCASSPPQGANSPLHFGNGTRLTVT.

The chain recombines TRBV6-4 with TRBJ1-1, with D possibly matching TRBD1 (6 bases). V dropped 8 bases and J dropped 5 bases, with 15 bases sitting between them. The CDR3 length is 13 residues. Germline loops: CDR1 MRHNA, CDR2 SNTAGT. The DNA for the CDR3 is TGTGCCAGCTCCCAGGGGCTGGGTACTGAAGCTTTCTTT. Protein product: CASSQGLGTEAFF.

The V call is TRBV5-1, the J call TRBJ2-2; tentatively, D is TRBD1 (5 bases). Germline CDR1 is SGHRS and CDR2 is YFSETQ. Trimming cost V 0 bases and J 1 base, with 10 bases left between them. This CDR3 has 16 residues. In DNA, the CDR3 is TGCGCCAGCAGCTTGGCTTTGCAGGGGAACACCGGGGAGCTGTTTTTT. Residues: CASSLALQGNTGELFF.

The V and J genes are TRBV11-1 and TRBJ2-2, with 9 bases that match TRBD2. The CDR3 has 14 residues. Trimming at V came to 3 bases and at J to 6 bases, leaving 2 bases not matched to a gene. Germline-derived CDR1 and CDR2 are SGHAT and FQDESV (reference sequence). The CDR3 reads CASSLGLAAGELFF. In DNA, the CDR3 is TGTGCCAGCAGCTTGGGACTAGCCGCCGGGGAGCTGTTTTTT.

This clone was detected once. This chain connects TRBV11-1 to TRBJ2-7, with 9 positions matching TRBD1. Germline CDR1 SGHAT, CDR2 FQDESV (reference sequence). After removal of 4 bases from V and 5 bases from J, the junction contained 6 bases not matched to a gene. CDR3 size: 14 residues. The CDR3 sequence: CASSSRQGVHEQYF. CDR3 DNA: TGTGCCAGCAGCTCCCGACAGGGGGTCCACGAGCAGTACTTC.

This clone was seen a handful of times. In nucleotides, the CDR3 is TGTGCCAGCAAACTGGACTACTCCTACGAGCAGTACTTC. Protein product: CASKLDYSYEQYF. The chain carries TRBV6-5 and TRBJ2-7; D is perhaps TRBD2 (6 bases). The germline V gene has CDR1 MNHEY and CDR2 SVGAGI. V gave up 7 bases and J gave up 0 bases, with 10 bases separating them. This CDR3 spans 13 amino acids.

CDR3 DNA sequence: TGTGCCAGCAGCCAAGCGAGAATGGGGGGTCAAGAGACCCAGTACTTC. Translating it yields CASSQARMGGQETQYF. The chain combines TRBV14 with TRBJ2-5, with D perhaps matching TRBD2 (6 bases). The germline V and J ends were trimmed by 1 base and 2 bases, with 14 bases remaining between them. Germline V gives CDR1 SGHDN, CDR2 FVKESK. CDR3 length equals 16 residues.

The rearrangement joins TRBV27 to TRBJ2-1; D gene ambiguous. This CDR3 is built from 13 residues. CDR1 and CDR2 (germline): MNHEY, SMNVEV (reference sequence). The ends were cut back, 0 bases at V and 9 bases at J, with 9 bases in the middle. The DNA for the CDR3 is TGTGCCAGCAGTTTATCGTACGAGAGTGAGCAGTTCTTC. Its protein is CASSLSYESEQFF.

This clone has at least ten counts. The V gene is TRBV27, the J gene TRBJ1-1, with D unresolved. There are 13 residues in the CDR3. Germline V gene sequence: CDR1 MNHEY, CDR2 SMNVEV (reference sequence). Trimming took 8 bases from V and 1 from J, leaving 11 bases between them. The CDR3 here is CASGFRENTEAFF. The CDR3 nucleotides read TGTGCCAGCGGATTTCGGGAGAACACTGAAGCTTTCTTT.

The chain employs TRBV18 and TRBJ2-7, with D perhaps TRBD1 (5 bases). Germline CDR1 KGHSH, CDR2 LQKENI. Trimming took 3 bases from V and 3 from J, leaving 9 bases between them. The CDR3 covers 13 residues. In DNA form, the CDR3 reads TGTGCCAGCTCACCGGCGACAGACTACGAGCAGTACTTC. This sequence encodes CASSPATDYEQYF.

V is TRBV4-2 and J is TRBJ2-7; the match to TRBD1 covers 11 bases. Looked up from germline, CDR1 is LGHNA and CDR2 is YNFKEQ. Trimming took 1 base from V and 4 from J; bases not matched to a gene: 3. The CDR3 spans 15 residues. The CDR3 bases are TGTGCCAGCAGCCAAGGAGGACAGGGGGCTTACGAGCAGTACTTC. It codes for CASSQGGQGAYEQYF.

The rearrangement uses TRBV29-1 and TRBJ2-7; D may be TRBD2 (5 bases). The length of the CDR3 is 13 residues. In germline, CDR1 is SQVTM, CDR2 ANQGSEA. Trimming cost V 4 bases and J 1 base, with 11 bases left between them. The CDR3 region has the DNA TGCAGCGTTGCTGAGGGATCGTCCTACGAGCAGTACTTC. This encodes CSVAEGSSYEQYF.

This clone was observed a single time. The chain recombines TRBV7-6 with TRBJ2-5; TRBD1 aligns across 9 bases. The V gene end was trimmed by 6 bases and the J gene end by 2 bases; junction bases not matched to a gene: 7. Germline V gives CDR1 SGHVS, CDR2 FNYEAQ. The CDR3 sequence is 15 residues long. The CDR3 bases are TGTGCCAGCAGTACCCGGACAGGGGCGCAAGAGACCCAGTACTTC. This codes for CASSTRTGAQETQYF.